Listed below are T cell receptor beta chains from one sample, sequenced in a study of control samples from healthy donors and cancer patients. Assay: immunoSEQ multiplex PCR; the TCRdb copy retains only in-frame clones and omits some. The sample has about 92,000 clones; approximately 78% are singletons. Sequences were obtained from blood. Every receptor here comes from a woman in her sixties in good health. CDR3s include the opening cysteine and the closing phenylalanine or tryptophan. Fields, in order: J gene, D gene, V gene, clone size, CDR3 protein, CDR3 DNA. The D gene is left open where the match is weak. The size field is filled for only some rows; it gives once, few, many or a size class.

>TRBJ1-4|-|TRBV5-1|-
CASSLPDTGRNEKLFF
TGCGCCAGCAGCTTGCCGGACACCGGGAGGAATGAAAAACTGTTTTTT
>TRBJ2-4|-|TRBV24-1|-
CATTQGENIQYF
TGTGCCACCACACAGGGAGAAAACATTCAGTACTTC
>TRBJ2-2|-|TRBV19|once
CASSPGPANTGELFF
TGTGCCAGTAGCCCGGGACCGGCGAACACCGGGGAGCTGTTTTTT
>TRBJ2-7|-|TRBV6-5|many
CASSRTTLIYEQYF
TGTGCCAGCAGTCGAACAACTCTAATCTACGAGCAGTACTTC
>TRBJ1-2|-|TRBV7-2|-
CASSSRIGYGYTF
TGTGCCAGCAGCTCCCGTATAGGCTATGGCTACACCTTC
>TRBJ1-1|-|TRBV5-6|-
CASSLGGGGRGNTEAFF
TGTGCCAGCAGCTTGGGGGGCGGGGGCAGGGGGAACACTGAAGCTTTCTTT
>TRBJ2-7|-|TRBV11-2|-
CASSARQFYEQYF
TGTGCCAGCAGCGCCAGACAGTTTTACGAGCAGTACTTC
>TRBJ2-3|TRBD2|TRBV11-2|-
CASSDGLAGSTDTQYF
TGTGCCAGCAGCGATGGACTAGCGGGAAGCACAGATACGCAGTATTTT
>TRBJ1-1|-|TRBV6-5|-
CAIRGFRDTEAFF
TGTGCCATCCGAGGGTTCCGGGACACTGAAGCTTTCTTT
>TRBJ2-7|-|TRBV7-2|-
CASSLTGGAYEQYF
TGTGCCAGCAGCTTAACAGGGGGGGCCTACGAGCAGTACTTC
>TRBJ1-5|-|TRBV28|-
CASSLGQGFYQPQHF
TGTGCCAGCAGTTTGGGGCAGGGATTCTATCAGCCCCAGCATTTT
>TRBJ2-3|TRBD2|TRBV25-1|-
CASSELGGITTDTQYF
TGTGCCAGCAGTGAACTGGGGGGGATCACCACAGATACGCAGTATTTT
>TRBJ2-3|TRBD1|TRBV6-2/TRBV6-3|once
CASIPTGVGADTQYF
TGTGCCAGCATCCCGACAGGGGTTGGGGCAGATACGCAGTATTTT
>TRBJ1-1|-|TRBV11-2|few
CASSASALAWTEAFF
TGTGCCAGCAGCGCCTCGGCGCTCGCGTGGACTGAAGCTTTCTTT
>TRBJ1-5|-|TRBV10-3|-
CAISEFSVDGMNQPQHF
TGTGCCATCAGTGAGTTTTCGGTCGACGGTATGAATCAGCCCCAGCATTTT
>TRBJ1-1|TRBD1|TRBV19|-
CASSMGTGLNTEAFF
TGTGCCAGTAGTATGGGGACAGGGCTAAACACTGAAGCTTTCTTT
>TRBJ2-5|-|TRBV3-1/TRBV3-2|-
CASSPRGGQETQYF
TGTGCCAGCAGCCCCAGAGGGGGCCAAGAGACCCAGTACTTC
>TRBJ2-3|TRBD2|TRBV19|-
CASKSRTSGRNTDTQYF
TGTGCCAGTAAGAGTCGGACTAGCGGGAGGAACACAGATACGCAGTATTTT
>TRBJ2-1|TRBD2|TRBV9|-
CASSGRLAGGHEQFF
TGTGCCAGCAGCGGAAGACTAGCGGGGGGGCATGAGCAGTTCTTC
>TRBJ2-5|-|TRBV5-1|-
CASMPSLGLETQYF
TGCGCCAGCATGCCAAGTCTTGGTTTGGAGACCCAGTACTTC
>TRBJ1-1|TRBD1|TRBV18|few
CASSPTGDTEAFF
TGTGCCAGCTCACCAACAGGGGACACTGAAGCTTTCTTT
>TRBJ1-1|-|TRBV27|once
CASSLNPGGDTEAFF
TGTGCCAGCAGTTTAAATCCTGGGGGGGACACTGAAGCTTTCTTT
>TRBJ1-4|-|TRBV4-3|once
CASGIGNEKLFF
TGCGCCAGCGGGATCGGAAATGAAAAACTGTTTTTT
>TRBJ1-1|-|TRBV12-3/TRBV12-4|few
CASSLTGNTEAFF
TGTGCCAGCAGTTTAACAGGGAACACTGAAGCTTTCTTT
>TRBJ1-1|-|TRBV5-1|-
CASSSAWGQNTEAFF
TGCGCCAGCAGCTCTGCTTGGGGGCAGAACACTGAAGCTTTCTTT
>TRBJ2-1|-|TRBV5-5|once
CASSLVSYNEQFF
TGTGCCAGCAGCTTGGTATCCTACAATGAGCAGTTCTTC
>TRBJ2-1|-|TRBV18|-
CASSPPQGGYNEQFF
TGTGCCAGCTCACCCCCGCAGGGGGGCTACAATGAGCAGTTCTTC
>TRBJ1-4|-|TRBV19|-
CASSKLGLGEKLFF
TGTGCCAGTAGTAAGCTCGGTCTAGGTGAAAAACTGTTTTTT
>TRBJ1-2|-|TRBV5-1|-
CASSLAEQGYGYTF
TGCGCCAGCAGCTTGGCCGAACAGGGATATGGCTACACCTTC
>TRBJ2-3|-|TRBV12-5|-
CASGLEDTQYF
TGTGCTAGTGGTTTGGAAGATACGCAGTATTTT
>TRBJ2-1|-|TRBV10-3|-
CAIRGGTYNEQFF
TGTGCCATCCGCGGCGGTACCTACAATGAGCAGTTCTTC
>TRBJ1-1|TRBD1|TRBV6-6|-
CASSDRGLTEAFF
TGTGCCAGCAGTGACAGGGGGCTCACTGAAGCTTTCTTT
>TRBJ1-6|-|TRBV21-1|-
CASSKDTPLHF
TGTGCCAGCAGCAAAGACACACCCCTCCACTTT
>TRBJ1-4|TRBD1|TRBV11-2|-
CASSRDRNEKLFF
TGTGCCAGCAGCCGGGACAGAAATGAAAAACTGTTTTTT
>TRBJ2-1|-|TRBV18|-
CASSPSQRNNEQFF
TGTGCCAGCTCACCCTCCCAGCGGAACAATGAGCAGTTCTTC
>TRBJ1-1|-|TRBV27|-
CASSLSPLGVTEAFF
TGTGCCAGCAGTTTATCGCCGCTAGGCGTCACTGAAGCTTTCTTT
>TRBJ1-5|-|TRBV9|-
CASSVGEGGSNQPQHF
TGTGCCAGCAGCGTAGGCGAAGGGGGGTCTAATCAGCCCCAGCATTTT